This T cell receptor beta chain was documented in a study of Ad26.COV2.S vaccination and SARS-CoV-2 variants. At the level of the study: Intramuscularly, Ad26.COV2.S was given either once or twice, 56 days apart.

A remark on this clone: Antigen specificity is unknown.

This table comes from immunoSEQ multiplex PCR, and its TCRdb copy is limited to in-frame clones, with some not included. The top ten clones hold 2.5% to 3.5% of a sample with approximately 280,000 clones, 70% to 90% of them seen once. Germline-derived CDR1 and CDR2 are ENHRY and SYGVKD. The CDR3 sequence is 14 residues long. V shed 7 bases, J shed 7 bases, and the junction held 6 bases outside the gene matches. Findings and caveats of the study: Vaccinated individuals (as opposed to placebo recipients) had higher spike-specific TCR breadth.

Specified treatment: 19 received Ad26.COV2.S at low or high dose, single or two shots; 5 received placebo; per-sample allocation not given. Material that was analyzed had been drawn on day 63 after the first vaccine or placebo injection. Vaccination employed an Ad26 vector expressing the Wuhan-strain SARS-CoV-2 spike. The chain uses TRBV10-3 and TRBJ2-2, with 10 positions matching TRBD2. This clonotype was sampled from a person aged 18 to 65 who received the Ad26.COV2.S COVID-19 vaccine or a placebo. The sample was peripheral blood, taken in a trial of Ad26.COV2.S vaccine versus placebo. CDR3 sequence (DNA): TGTGCCATCAAAGCGGGAGGGCCTAACGGGGAGCTGTTTTTT. As protein: CAIKAGGPNGELFF.